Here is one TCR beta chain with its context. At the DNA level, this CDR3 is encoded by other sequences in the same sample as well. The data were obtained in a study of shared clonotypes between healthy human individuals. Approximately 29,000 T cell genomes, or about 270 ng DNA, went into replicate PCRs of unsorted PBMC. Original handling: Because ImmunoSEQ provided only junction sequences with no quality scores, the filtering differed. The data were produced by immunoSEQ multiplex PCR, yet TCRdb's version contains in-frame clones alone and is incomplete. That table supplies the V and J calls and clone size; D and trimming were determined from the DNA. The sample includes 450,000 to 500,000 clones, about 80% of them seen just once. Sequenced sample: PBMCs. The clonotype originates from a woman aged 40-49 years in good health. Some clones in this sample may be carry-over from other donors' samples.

The CDR3 loop reads CASTAGLSTDTQYF. The CDR3 nucleotides read TGTGCCAGCACCGCGGGACTTAGCACAGATACGCAGTATTTT. The rearrangement uses TRBV9 and TRBJ2-3, with a tentative D call TRBD2 (6 bases). CDR1 and CDR2 (germline): SGDLS, YYNGEE. This CDR3 has 14 amino acids. Between the trimmed V and J ends, which lost 6 bases and 0 bases, there was a span of 11 bases.